This entry describes one TCR beta chain. TCR beta sequences were obtained from blood CD8+ and CD4+ T cells. TEMRA cells were FACS-enriched, and CD8+ and CD4+ T cells were isolated negatively. The sample originates from a study of CD8 T cells in Susac syndrome. RNA in amounts of about 0.5 to 1 ug was reverse transcribed with random hexamers. Multiplex PCR with immunoSEQ amplified the TCR beta CDR3 across 54 Vbeta and 13 Jbeta. MiXCR was run by TCRdb on the immunoSEQ multiplex PCR reads, yielding one entry per CDR3 protein. Seen here are more than 200,000 distinct CDR3 sequences, around 95% observed once, and the top ten hold 0.065% to 0.08%. The germline V and J ends were trimmed by 2 bases and 1 base, with 13 bases remaining between them. The CDR3 spans 16 residues. Germline CDR1 is KGHDR and CDR2 is SFDVKD.

Sample: CD4+ T cells from PBMCs. The sequence came from a human donor with multiple sclerosis. J is TRBJ2-5 and V is TRBV24-1; tentatively, D is TRBD1 (7 bases). In DNA form, the CDR3 reads TGTGCCACCAGTGATTGGAGCAGGGGGGCCCAAGAGACCCAGTACTTC. Protein: CATSDWSRGAQETQYF.